A single sample gave rise to the 20 T cell receptor beta chains below, sequenced in a study of blood T cell repertoires in COVID-19. Data came from immunoSEQ multiplex PCR; TCRdb stores just in-frame clones and leaves some out. The sample shows about 240,000 clones, about 81% of them seen only once. The specimen was peripheral blood. Every receptor here comes from a woman aged 60 to 75 with active or convalescent COVID-19.

V is TRBV6-5 and J is TRBJ1-5; 8 positions match TRBD1. The CDR3 runs 15 residues. The V and J ends lost 4 bases and 4 bases, in that order; junction bases with no gene match: 6. In germline, CDR1 is MNHEY, CDR2 SVGAGI. CDR3 sequence: CASSLQGGRNQPQHF. The DNA of the CDR3 is TGTGCCAGCAGTTTACAGGGGGGCAGGAATCAGCCCCAGCATTTT.

J is TRBJ2-5 and V is TRBV7-2, with a weak D call TRBD2 (7 bases). The V gene's germline CDR1 is SGHTA and CDR2 FQGNSA. The CDR3 length is 15 residues. V lost 4 bases to trimming and J lost 4 bases, with 16 bases between them. CDR3 sequence reads: CASSSWGGAVETQYF. Written as DNA, the CDR3 is TGTGCCAGCAGCTCGTGGGGGGGGGCCGTAGAGACCCAGTACTTC.

J is TRBJ2-5 and V is TRBV2; 7 nucleotides align to TRBD2. V shed 7 bases, J shed 4 bases, and the junction held 9 bases outside the gene matches. Germline V CDR1 and CDR2: SNHLY, FYNNEI. This CDR3 is built from 14 residues. CDR3 loop: CASMDPGGGETQYF. The CDR3, as DNA: TGTGCCAGCATGGACCCGGGGGGAGGAGAGACCCAGTACTTC. The entire variable domain, with the rest obtained from reference TRBV2 and TRBJ2-5, is as follows: EPEVTQTPSHQVTQMGQEVILRCVPISNHLYFYWYRQILGQKVEFLVSFYNNEISEKSEIFDDQFSVERPDGSNFTLKIRSTKLEDSAMYFCASMDPGGGETQYFGPGTRLLVL.

In its sample, this clone was seen once. The genes are TRBV7-2 and TRBJ1-6; the match to TRBD1 covers 7 bases. The CDR3 length is 15 residues. Germline values: CDR1 SGHTA, CDR2 FQGNSA. V shed 1 base, J shed 8 bases, and the junction held 5 bases outside the gene matches. This chain's CDR3 is CASSLGGGGHSPLHF. Written as DNA, the CDR3 is TGTGCCAGCAGCTTAGGCGGAGGGGGCCATTCACCCCTCCACTTT.

CDR3 loop: CASSPGGHGNTIYF. CDR3 in DNA: TGTGCCAGCAGCCCCGGGGGTCATGGAAACACCATATATTTT. The chain combines TRBV6-5 with TRBJ1-3; D is possibly TRBD1 (5 bases). V was trimmed by 6 bases and J by 3 bases, leaving 12 bases between them. This CDR3 is built from 14 residues. The V gene's germline CDR1 is MNHEY and CDR2 SVGAGI.

This chain connects TRBV11-2 to TRBJ1-2; 9 bases map to TRBD1. CDR3 length: 17 residues. Germline assignment: CDR1 SGHAT and CDR2 FQNNGV. The ends lost 3 bases at V and 3 bases at J; junction bases unmatched: 11. DNA of the CDR3: TGTGCCAGCAGCTTTTACGGAGGGACAGGGTCCCACTATGGCTACACCTTC. Translation: CASSFYGGTGSHYGYTF.

CDR3 nucleotide sequence: TGTGCCAGCTCACCACTGCAGGGATCCTCTGGAAACACCATATATTTT. Its protein is CASSPLQGSSGNTIYF. The rearrangement joins TRBV18 to TRBJ1-3; possibly TRBD1 for D (5 bases). V lost 1 base, J lost 0 bases, and 10 bases lay in between. CDR1 and CDR2 from the germline V gene are KGHSH and LQKENI. The CDR3 runs to 16 residues. Drawing the rest from reference TRBV18 and TRBJ1-3, the complete variable domain is NAGVMQNPRHLVRRRGQEARLRCSPMKGHSHVYWYRQLPEEGLKFMVYLQKENIIDESGMPKERFSAEFPKEGPSILRIQQVVRGDSAAYFCASSPLQGSSGNTIYFGEGSWLTVV.

The V call is TRBV28, the J call TRBJ2-2; perhaps TRBD1 as D (6 bases). The CDR3 extends over 16 amino acids. V was pared by 4 bases and J by 3 bases, with 15 bases between. Germline V gene data show CDR1 as MDHEN and CDR2 as SYDVKM. CDR3 amino acids: CASSSSTGSYTGELFF. CDR3 nucleotide sequence: TGTGCCAGCAGTTCCTCGACAGGCTCCTACACCGGGGAGCTGTTTTTT.

A few counts support this clone. The gene calls are TRBV5-1 and TRBJ1-6; D perhaps matches TRBD1 (6 bases). In germline, CDR1 is SGHRS, CDR2 YFSETQ. Trimming pared 4 bases from V and 9 bases from J, leaving 20 bases between. The CDR3 spans 16 residues. This CDR3 is CASSPNTGFGSSPLHF. The CDR3 DNA reads as TGCGCCAGCAGCCCTAATACAGGGTTTGGTAGTTCACCCCTCCACTTT.

This clone occurred once. V usage is TRBV7-2 and J usage is TRBJ1-2, with D perhaps matching TRBD1 (6 bases). V lost 5 bases and J lost 8, with 12 bases in between. The CDR3 totals 12 residues. From germline, CDR1 is SGHTA and CDR2 FQGNSA. CDR3 sequence reads: CASSRTEAGYTF. For the CDR3, the DNA is TGTGCCAGCAGCCGGACAGAAGCCGGCTACACCTTC.

This chain joins TRBV12-5 and TRBJ2-1; TRBD2 is a possible D gene (5 bases). CDR1 is LGHNT and CDR2 is FRNRAP in the germline V gene. The CDR3 contains 12 residues. Trimming removed 1 base from V and 9 bases from J, with 7 bases in between. This chain's CDR3 is CASGLDRGEQFF. The CDR3 coding sequence is TGTGCTAGTGGTTTGGACCGGGGTGAGCAGTTCTTC.

This CDR3 is CASKVTEYNSPLHF. CDR3 DNA sequence: TGTGCCAGCAAGGTCACAGAATATAATTCACCCCTCCACTTT. The rearrangement uses TRBV2 and TRBJ1-6; D not certain. V was trimmed by 7 bases and J by 4 bases, leaving 11 bases between them. The germline V gene has CDR1 SNHLY and CDR2 FYNNEI. CDR3 size: 14 residues. The full variable domain, rest sourced from reference TRBV2 and TRBJ1-6, is EPEVTQTPSHQVTQMGQEVILRCVPISNHLYFYWYRQILGQKVEFLVSFYNNEISEKSEIFDDQFSVERPDGSNFTLKIRSTKLEDSAMYFCASKVTEYNSPLHFGNGTRLTVT.

The chain has TRBV6-2 or TRBV6-3 and TRBJ2-3, with D possibly matching TRBD1 (5 bases). Germline-derived CDR1 and CDR2 are MNHEY and SVGEGT. Trimming shortened V by 2 bases and J by 2 bases, and 11 bases separated the two germline ends. The CDR3 has 15 amino acids. The CDR3 sequence is CASSYGAYNTDTQYF. The CDR3 DNA sequence: TGTGCCAGCAGTTACGGGGCCTATAACACAGATACGCAGTATTTT.

This clone came up a few times. V is TRBV16 and J is TRBJ1-1; maybe TRBD1 (5 bases). CDR1 is KGHSY, CDR2 FQNENV, per germline. The V end lost 2 bases, the J end lost 5 bases, and 12 bases lay between the germline ends. The length of the CDR3 is 14 residues. The CDR3 is CASSQVSPGTEAFF. CDR3 DNA sequence: TGTGCCAGCAGCCAAGTGTCTCCAGGGACTGAAGCTTTCTTT.

V and J are TRBV5-1 and TRBJ2-5; D perhaps matches TRBD2 (5 bases). Germline CDR1 and CDR2: SGHRS and YFSETQ. The CDR3 is made up of 11 amino acids. The V and J ends lost 7 bases and 4 bases respectively, with 8 bases between them. CDR3 DNA: TGCGCCAGCGCTGGAGGAGAGACCCAGTACTTC. This gives the protein CASAGGETQYF. The full variable domain, with the rest looked up from reference TRBV5-1 and TRBJ2-5, is KAGVTQTPRYLIKTRGQQVTLSCSPISGHRSVSWYQQTPGQGLQFLFEYFSETQRNKGNFPGRFSGRQFSNSRSEMNVSTLELGDSALYLCASAGGETQYFGPGTRLLVL.

V usage is TRBV5-1 and J usage is TRBJ2-2, with TRBD1 matching over 11 bases. Germline trimming cut 5 bases from V and 4 bases from J; bases unmatched to any gene: 7. Looked up from germline, CDR1 is SGHRS and CDR2 is YFSETQ. The CDR3 has 16 amino acids. The CDR3 here is CASRRPGQGGTGELFF. The CDR3 DNA reads TGCGCCAGCAGAAGACCGGGACAGGGGGGCACCGGGGAGCTGTTTTTT.

This clone has more than one count but fewer than ten. Here the CDR3 DNA reads TGTGCCTGGAGTGTTAACAGGGGGTACGAGCAGTACTTC. The encoded protein is CAWSVNRGYEQYF. The chain combines TRBV30 with TRBJ2-7; 8 bases map to TRBD1. V dropped 0 bases and J dropped 4; count of bases not matched to a gene: 2. The CDR3 is 13 residues long. From germline, CDR1 is GTSNPN and CDR2 SVGIG (reference sequence).

The chain recombines TRBV15 with TRBJ2-1, with a tentative D call TRBD2 (6 bases). From germline, CDR1 is LNHNV and CDR2 YYDKDF (reference sequence). The CDR3 extends over 15 amino acids. V was cut by 4 bases and J by 8 bases, with 18 bases left in between. The CDR3 reads CATSTQDHRRDEQFF. The CDR3, as DNA: TGTGCCACCAGCACCCAGGACCACCGGAGGGATGAGCAGTTCTTC.

This sequence joins TRBV18 and TRBJ2-7, with 10 bases aligning to TRBD1. Germline CDR1 reads KGHSH; CDR2 reads LQKENI. This CDR3 contains 13 residues. With 3 bases clipped from V and 9 bases from J, the junction kept 5 bases outside the gene matches. The CDR3 DNA reads as TGTGCCAGCTCACCGGGACAGGGGTCGGGGCAGTACTTC. It encodes CASSPGQGSGQYF.

V gene TRBV5-4 combines with J gene TRBJ1-1; TRBD1 agrees at 7 bases. Germline assignment: CDR1 SGHNT and CDR2 YYREEE (reference sequence). V trimming: 1 base; J trimming: 7 bases; junction bases outside the gene matches: 4. CDR3 length: 13 amino acids. Written as DNA, the CDR3 is TGTGCCAGCAGCTTGTGGACAGGAGGTGAAGCTTTCTTT. This gives the protein CASSLWTGGEAFF.